This T cell receptor (beta chain) was retrieved from a study of T-cell reconstitution after alpha-beta-depleted transplantation in children. Germline V gene sequence: CDR1 SGHKS, CDR2 YYEKEE (reference sequence). This CDR3 is 16 amino acids long. Trimming took off 4 bases at V and 3 bases at J, with 17 bases between the two ends. Unique molecular identifiers were incorporated when the TCRbeta library was constructed. TCRdb analysed the PCR reads with MiXCR anew, one entry per CDR3 protein. The sample contains about 410,000 distinct CDR3 sequences, around 20% of which appear only once. This clonotype showed up many times.

This clonotype originated in a human donor who donated a stem cell graft to a child with acute myeloid leukemia. V and J are TRBV5-5 and TRBJ2-1, with D perhaps TRBD1 or TRBD2 (6 bases each). The sequenced sample was PBMCs from the stem cell graft donor, obtained from the stem cell graft. DNA of the CDR3: TGTGCCAGCAGCAGTGGCGGGACAAATTACTACAATGAGCAGTTCTTC. Translating it yields CASSSGGTNYYNEQFF. The full variable domain, rest sourced from reference TRBV5-5 and TRBJ2-1, is DAGVTQSPTHLIKTRGQQVTLRCSPISGHKSVSWYQQVLGQGPQFIFQYYEKEERGRGNFPDRFSARQFPNYSSELNVNALLLGDSALYLCASSSGGTNYYNEQFFGPGTRLTVL.